This passage covers 5 T cell receptor beta chains from one sample sequenced in a study of CD8+ T cells in alopecia areata. Treatment given: oral pan-JAK inhibitor, 5-10 mg twice daily. Sequencing templates came from extracted RNA that was reverse transcribed into cDNA. Generated by immunoSEQ multiplex PCR, the TCRdb table keeps only in-frame clones and is missing some. The table shows approximately 180,000 clones, with 60% occurring only once. The material was CD4+ T cells sorted from blood, obtained at week 24, from a patient treated with tofacitinib. The receptors were gathered from a human donor with alopecia areata.

The sample holds a few counts of this clone. Additional DNA sequences in this sample encode the identical CDR3. The chain employs TRBV29-1 and TRBJ2-6; D unclear. V was cut by 3 bases and J by 3 bases, with 3 bases left in between. The CDR3 extends over 12 amino acids. Germline V CDR1 and CDR2: SQVTM, ANQGSEA. The CDR3 sequence is CSVDSGANVLTF. The CDR3, as DNA: TGCAGCGTTGATAGTGGGGCCAACGTCCTGACTTTC.

Only a few counts were recorded for this clone. The chain joins TRBV5-1 to TRBJ2-1; 14 bases line up with TRBD2. The junction had 4 bases not matched to a gene; V was cut back by 4 bases and J by 7 bases. Germline-derived CDR1 and CDR2 are SGHRS and YFSETQ. The CDR3 extends over 15 amino acids. The CDR3 DNA sequence: TGCGCCAGCAGCCCAAGACTAGCGGGGGGGAATGAGCAGTTCTTC. As protein: CASSPRLAGGNEQFF.

The chain combines TRBV30 with TRBJ1-1, with a weak D call TRBD1 (5 bases). The germline V and J ends were trimmed by 4 bases and 5 bases, with 14 bases remaining between them. The CDR3 runs 13 residues. Germline CDR1 reads GTSNPN; CDR2 reads SVGIG (reference sequence). The CDR3 sequence: CAWKQDTQTEAFF. The CDR3 DNA sequence: TGTGCCTGGAAACAGGACACCCAAACTGAAGCTTTCTTT. The full variable domain, its missing parts supplied by reference TRBV30 and TRBJ1-1, is SQTIHQWPATLVQPVGSPLSLECTVEGTSNPNLYWYRQAAGRGLQLLFYSVGIGQISSEVPQNLSASRPQDRQFILSSKKLLLSDSGFYLCAWKQDTQTEAFFGQGTRLTVV.

The chain joins TRBV5-1 to TRBJ2-2, with D hard to call. The CDR3 consists of 13 residues. The V and J ends lost 5 bases and 3 bases respectively, with 8 bases between them. Per the germline V gene, CDR1 is SGHRS and CDR2 is YFSETQ. The CDR3 DNA sequence: TGCGCCAGCAGTGGGGTGGACACCGGGGAGCTGTTTTTT. This codes for CASSGVDTGELFF.

This clone has only one observation. The chain joins TRBV5-6 to TRBJ2-3; TRBD2 agrees at 14 bases. The germline V gene encodes CDR1 SGHDT and CDR2 YYEEEE. V dropped 0 bases and J dropped 0; count of bases not matched to a gene: 3. This CDR3 comprises 18 residues. The CDR3, as DNA: TGTGCCAGCAGCTTGGGACTAGCGGGGGGGTCTAGCACAGATACGCAGTATTTT. Amino acid sequence: CASSLGLAGGSSTDTQYF.